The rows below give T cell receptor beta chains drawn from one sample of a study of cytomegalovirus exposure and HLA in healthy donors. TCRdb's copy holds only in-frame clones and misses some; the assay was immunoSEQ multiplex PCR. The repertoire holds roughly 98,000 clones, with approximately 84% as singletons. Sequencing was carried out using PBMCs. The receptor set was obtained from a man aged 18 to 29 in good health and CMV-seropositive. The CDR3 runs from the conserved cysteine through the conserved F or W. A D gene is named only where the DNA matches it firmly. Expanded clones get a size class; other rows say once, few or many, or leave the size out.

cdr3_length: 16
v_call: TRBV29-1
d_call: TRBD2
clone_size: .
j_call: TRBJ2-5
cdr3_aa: CSVERRTSGYQETQYF
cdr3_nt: TGCAGCGTTGAACGCCGGACTAGCGGGTACCAAGAGACCCAGTACTTC

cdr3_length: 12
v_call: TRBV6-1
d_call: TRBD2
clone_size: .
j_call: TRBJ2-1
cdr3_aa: CAGGTSGNEQFF
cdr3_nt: TGTGCCGGCGGGACTAGTGGCAATGAGCAGTTCTTC

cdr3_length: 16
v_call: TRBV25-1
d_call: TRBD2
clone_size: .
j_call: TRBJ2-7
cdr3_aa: CASNKAGTSGRAEQYF
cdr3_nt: TGTGCCAGCAATAAAGCCGGGACTAGCGGACGAGCCGAGCAGTACTTC

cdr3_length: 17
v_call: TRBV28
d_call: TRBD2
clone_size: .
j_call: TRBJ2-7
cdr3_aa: CASSLWSTSGSTYEQYF
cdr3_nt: TGTGCCAGCAGTTTATGGTCGACTAGCGGATCTACATACGAGCAGTACTTC

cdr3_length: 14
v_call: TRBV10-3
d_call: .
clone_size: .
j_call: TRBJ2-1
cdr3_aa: CAISESLGANEQFF
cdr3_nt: TGTGCCATCAGTGAGTCTTTGGGGGCCAATGAGCAGTTCTTC

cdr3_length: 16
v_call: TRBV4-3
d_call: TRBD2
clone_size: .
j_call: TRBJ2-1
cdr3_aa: CASSQGLAGSYNEQFF
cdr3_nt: TGCGCCAGCAGCCAAGGACTAGCGGGATCCTACAATGAGCAGTTCTTC

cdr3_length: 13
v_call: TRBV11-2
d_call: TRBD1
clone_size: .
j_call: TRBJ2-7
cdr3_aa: CASSLGRGYEQYF
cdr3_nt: TGTGCCAGCAGCTTGGGCAGGGGGTACGAGCAGTACTTC

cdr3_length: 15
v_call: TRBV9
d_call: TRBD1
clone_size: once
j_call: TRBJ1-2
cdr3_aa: CASSIGTGANYGYTF
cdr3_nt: TGTGCCAGCAGCATAGGGACAGGTGCAAACTATGGCTACACCTTC

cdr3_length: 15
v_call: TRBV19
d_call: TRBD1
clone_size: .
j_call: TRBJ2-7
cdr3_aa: CASSGGQGLLREQYF
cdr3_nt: TGTGCCAGTAGTGGGGGACAGGGGTTACTGCGGGAGCAGTACTTC

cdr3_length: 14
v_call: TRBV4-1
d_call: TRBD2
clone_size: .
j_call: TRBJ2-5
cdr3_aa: CASSLVAGVETQYF
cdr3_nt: TGCGCCAGCAGCCTGGTAGCGGGGGTAGAGACCCAGTACTTC

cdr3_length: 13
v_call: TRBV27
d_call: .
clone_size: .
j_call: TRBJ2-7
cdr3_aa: CASSPRGSGEQYF
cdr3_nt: TGTGCCAGCAGTCCGCGGGGTTCCGGCGAGCAGTACTTC

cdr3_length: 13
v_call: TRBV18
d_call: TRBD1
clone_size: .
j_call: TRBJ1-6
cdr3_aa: CASSPPVRDSVLF
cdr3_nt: TGTGCCAGCTCACCACCGGTGAGGGACAGCGTTTTATTT

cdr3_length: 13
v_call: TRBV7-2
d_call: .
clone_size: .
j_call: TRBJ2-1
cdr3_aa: CASSHPHGNEQFF
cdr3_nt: TGTGCCAGCAGCCACCCCCACGGCAATGAGCAGTTCTTC

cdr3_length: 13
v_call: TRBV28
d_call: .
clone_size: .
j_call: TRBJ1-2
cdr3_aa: CASRSKGDGRYTF
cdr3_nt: TGTGCCAGCAGGTCCAAGGGAGATGGCCGCTACACCTTC

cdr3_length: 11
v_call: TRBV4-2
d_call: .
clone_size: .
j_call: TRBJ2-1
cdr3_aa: CASSRGHEQFF
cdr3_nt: TGTGCCAGCAGCCGAGGCCATGAGCAGTTCTTC

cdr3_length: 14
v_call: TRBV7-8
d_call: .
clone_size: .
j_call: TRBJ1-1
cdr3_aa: CASSPAGANTEAFF
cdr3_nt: TGTGCCAGCAGCCCAGCAGGGGCGAACACTGAAGCTTTCTTT

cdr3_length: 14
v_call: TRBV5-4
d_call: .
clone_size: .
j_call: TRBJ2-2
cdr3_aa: CASSLTSGVGELFF
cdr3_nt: TGTGCCAGCAGCTTAACTTCAGGGGTCGGGGAGCTGTTTTTT

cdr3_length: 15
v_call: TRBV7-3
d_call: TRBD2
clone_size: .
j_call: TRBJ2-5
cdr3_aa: CASSLGRGYQETQYF
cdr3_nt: TGTGCCAGCAGCTTAGGGCGGGGGTACCAAGAGACCCAGTACTTC

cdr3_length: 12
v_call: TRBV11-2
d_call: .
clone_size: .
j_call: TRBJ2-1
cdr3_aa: CASSVVNYEQFF
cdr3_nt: TGTGCCAGCAGCGTAGTTAACTATGAGCAGTTCTTC